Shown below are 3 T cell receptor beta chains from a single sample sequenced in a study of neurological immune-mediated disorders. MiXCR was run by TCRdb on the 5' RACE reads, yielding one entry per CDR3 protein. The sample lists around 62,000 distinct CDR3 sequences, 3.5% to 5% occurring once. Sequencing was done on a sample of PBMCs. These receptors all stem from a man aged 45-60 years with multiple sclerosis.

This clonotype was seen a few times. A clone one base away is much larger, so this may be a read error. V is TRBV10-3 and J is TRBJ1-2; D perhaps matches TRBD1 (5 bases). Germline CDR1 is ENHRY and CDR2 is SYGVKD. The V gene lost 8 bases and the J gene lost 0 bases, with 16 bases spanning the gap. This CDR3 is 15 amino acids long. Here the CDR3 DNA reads TGTGCCATCCGAGAATTGGGGGAATCTAACTATGGCTACACCTTC. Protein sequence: CAIRELGESNYGYTF.

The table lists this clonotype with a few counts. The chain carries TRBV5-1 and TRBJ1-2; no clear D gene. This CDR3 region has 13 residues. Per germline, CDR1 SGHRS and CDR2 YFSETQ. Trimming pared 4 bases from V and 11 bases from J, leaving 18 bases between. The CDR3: CASSETKGNRYTF. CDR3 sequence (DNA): TGCGCCAGCAGCGAGACAAAGGGAAATAGGTACACCTTC.

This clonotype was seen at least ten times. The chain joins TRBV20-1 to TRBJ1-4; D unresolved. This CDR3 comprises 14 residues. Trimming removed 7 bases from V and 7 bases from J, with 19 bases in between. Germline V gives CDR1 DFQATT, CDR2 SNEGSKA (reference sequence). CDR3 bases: TGCAGTGTTCAGGCCCGGGGATCGGGTGAAAAACTGTTTTTT. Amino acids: CSVQARGSGEKLFF.